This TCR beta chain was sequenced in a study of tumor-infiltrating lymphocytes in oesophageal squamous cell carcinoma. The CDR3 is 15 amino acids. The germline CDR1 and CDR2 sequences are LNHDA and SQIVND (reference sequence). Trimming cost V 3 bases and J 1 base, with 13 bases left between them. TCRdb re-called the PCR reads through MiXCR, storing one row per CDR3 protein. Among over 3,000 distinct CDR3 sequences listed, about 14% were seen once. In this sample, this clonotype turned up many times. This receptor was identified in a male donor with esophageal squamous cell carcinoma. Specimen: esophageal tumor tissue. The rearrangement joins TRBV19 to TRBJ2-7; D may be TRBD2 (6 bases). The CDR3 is CASSIDLALSYEQYF. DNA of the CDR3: TGTGCCAGTAGTATTGATCTAGCGCTTTCCTACGAGCAGTACTTC.